This is a list of T cell receptor beta chains from one sample in a study of T cells in Graves' hyperthyroidism and ophthalmopathy. Each CDR3 protein is one row after TCRdb ran MiXCR on the multiplex PCR reads. The table shows hundreds of thousands of distinct CDR3 sequences, with about 16% occurring only once. The sequenced sample consisted of blood. The receptors originated from a woman in her 40s with Graves' ophthalmopathy. The CDR3 runs from the conserved cysteine through the conserved F or W. The D gene is left open where the match is weak. For some rows the clone size is stated as once, few or many, or as a class when expanded; others skip it.

j_gene: TRBJ2-1; abundance: few; v_gene: TRBV4-1; d_gene: TRBD2; CDR3aa: CASRPWGLAGEDEQFF; CDR3nt: TGCGCCAGCCGCCCCTGGGGACTAGCGGGAGAGGATGAGCAGTTCTTC
j_gene: TRBJ2-5; abundance: many; v_gene: TRBV7-9; d_gene: TRBD1; CDR3aa: CASSSTGAGETQYF; CDR3nt: TGTGCCAGCAGCTCAACAGGGGCAGGGGAGACCCAGTACTTC
j_gene: TRBJ2-7; abundance: few; v_gene: TRBV5-8; d_gene: TRBD1; CDR3aa: CASSLTGGAEQYF; CDR3nt: TGTGCCAGCAGCTTGACAGGGGGCGCCGAGCAGTACTTC
j_gene: TRBJ2-5; abundance: NA; v_gene: TRBV29-1; d_gene: NA; CDR3aa: CSGVFLSETQYF; CDR3nt: TGCAGCGGGGTTTTCCTCTCAGAGACCCAGTACTTC
j_gene: TRBJ2-3; abundance: NA; v_gene: TRBV3-1; d_gene: TRBD2; CDR3aa: CASSLGAGELPSTDTQYF; CDR3nt: TGTGCCAGCAGCCTCGGAGCGGGGGAACTCCCTAGCACAGATACGCAGTATTTT
j_gene: TRBJ2-5; abundance: many; v_gene: TRBV7-8; d_gene: TRBD2; CDR3aa: CASSLGRGTQETQYF; CDR3nt: TGTGCCAGCAGCTTAGGGCGGGGGACCCAAGAGACCCAGTACTTC
j_gene: TRBJ2-5; abundance: many; v_gene: TRBV28; d_gene: TRBD1; CDR3aa: CASSRTGGPETQYF; CDR3nt: TGTGCCAGCAGCCGGACAGGGGGCCCAGAGACCCAGTACTTC
j_gene: TRBJ2-2; abundance: many; v_gene: TRBV7-2; d_gene: NA; CDR3aa: CASSLDGLAGGELFF; CDR3nt: TGTGCCAGCAGCTTAGATGGCCTCGCGGGCGGGGAGCTGTTTTTT
j_gene: TRBJ1-2; abundance: few; v_gene: TRBV5-1; d_gene: TRBD1; CDR3aa: CASSLGQGWDGYTF; CDR3nt: TGCGCCAGCAGCTTGGGACAGGGATGGGATGGCTACACCTTC
j_gene: TRBJ1-1; abundance: many; v_gene: TRBV11-2; d_gene: NA; CDR3aa: CASSLLGTPIEAFF; CDR3nt: TGTGCCAGCAGCTTACTCGGGACACCGATTGAAGCTTTCTTT
j_gene: TRBJ1-1; abundance: NA; v_gene: TRBV29-1; d_gene: NA; CDR3aa: CSPQPLEAAFF; CDR3nt: TGCAGCCCCCAGCCCCTCGAAGCGGCTTTCTTT
j_gene: TRBJ1-3; abundance: once; v_gene: TRBV20-1; d_gene: TRBD1; CDR3aa: CSALGQNSGNTIYF; CDR3nt: TGCAGTGCTCTGGGACAGAACTCTGGAAACACCATATATTTT
j_gene: TRBJ1-1; abundance: few; v_gene: TRBV27; d_gene: TRBD1; CDR3aa: CASTTGAEAFF; CDR3nt: TGTGCCAGCACCACAGGGGCAGAAGCTTTCTTT
j_gene: TRBJ1-6; abundance: many; v_gene: TRBV3-1; d_gene: TRBD1; CDR3aa: CASSRRTGVNSPLHF; CDR3nt: TGTGCCAGCAGCAGAAGGACAGGAGTTAATTCACCCCTCCACTTT
j_gene: TRBJ2-5; abundance: many; v_gene: TRBV3-1; d_gene: NA; CDR3aa: CASSHTVRAGETQYF; CDR3nt: TGTGCCAGCAGCCATACCGTCAGGGCGGGAGAGACCCAGTACTTC
j_gene: TRBJ1-1; abundance: NA; v_gene: TRBV18; d_gene: NA; CDR3aa: CASSPQVRGLLLNTEAFF; CDR3nt: TGTGCCAGCTCACCACAGGTCAGGGGTCTGCTATTGAACACTGAAGCTTTCTTT
j_gene: TRBJ2-1; abundance: many; v_gene: TRBV5-1; d_gene: NA; CDR3aa: CASRSGSYNEQFF; CDR3nt: TGTGCCAGCAGGAGCGGGTCCTACAATGAGCAGTTCTTC
j_gene: TRBJ2-2; abundance: few; v_gene: TRBV28; d_gene: NA; CDR3aa: CASGIWTALNTGELFF; CDR3nt: TGTGCCAGCGGAATTTGGACAGCATTAAACACCGGGGAGCTGTTTTTT
j_gene: TRBJ1-5; abundance: many; v_gene: TRBV6-1; d_gene: NA; CDR3aa: CASSGQPNQPQHF; CDR3nt: TGTGCCAGCAGCGGGCAGCCCAATCAGCCCCAGCATTTT
j_gene: TRBJ1-1; abundance: few; v_gene: TRBV10-3; d_gene: NA; CDR3aa: CATQGNTEAFF; CDR3nt: TGTGCCACCCAGGGAAACACTGAAGCTTTCTTT
j_gene: TRBJ2-6; abundance: few; v_gene: TRBV27; d_gene: TRBD2; CDR3aa: CASRRGGFSGANVLTF; CDR3nt: TGTGCCAGCAGGAGGGGAGGGTTTTCTGGGGCCAACGTCCTGACTTTC
j_gene: TRBJ2-1; abundance: NA; v_gene: TRBV6-1; d_gene: NA; CDR3aa: CASSGPSGAQSYNEQFF; CDR3nt: TGTGCCAGCAGTGGTCCCTCGGGGGCACAATCCTACAATGAGCAGTTCTTC
j_gene: TRBJ2-1; abundance: few; v_gene: TRBV4-1; d_gene: TRBD2; CDR3aa: CASSQEYPSGSRYEQFF; CDR3nt: TGCGCCAGCAGCCAAGAATATCCTAGCGGGAGTAGGTATGAGCAGTTCTTC
j_gene: TRBJ1-1; abundance: many; v_gene: TRBV18; d_gene: NA; CDR3aa: CASCKGTGHTEAFF; CDR3nt: TGTGCCAGCTGCAAAGGGACGGGTCACACTGAAGCTTTCTTT
j_gene: TRBJ2-1; abundance: NA; v_gene: TRBV20-1; d_gene: TRBD1; CDR3aa: CSARARTGALYNEQFF; CDR3nt: TGCAGTGCTAGAGCTCGGACAGGGGCGCTCTACAATGAGCAGTTCTTC
j_gene: TRBJ2-1; abundance: NA; v_gene: TRBV7-9; d_gene: NA; CDR3aa: CASSSRIHNEQFF; CDR3nt: TGTGCCAGCAGCTCCCGGATTCACAATGAGCAGTTCTTC
j_gene: TRBJ2-7; abundance: many; v_gene: TRBV2; d_gene: NA; CDR3aa: CASSDYYEQYF; CDR3nt: TGTGCCAGCAGTGATTACTACGAGCAGTACTTC
j_gene: TRBJ1-2; abundance: many; v_gene: TRBV7-8; d_gene: TRBD1; CDR3aa: CASSLDRLAGYTF; CDR3nt: TGTGCCAGCAGCCTGGACAGGCTCGCGGGCTACACCTTC
j_gene: TRBJ2-7; abundance: few; v_gene: TRBV9; d_gene: TRBD2; CDR3aa: CASSVAGGTYEQYF; CDR3nt: TGTGCCAGCAGCGTAGCGGGAGGTACTTACGAGCAGTACTTC
j_gene: TRBJ2-7; abundance: once; v_gene: TRBV7-2; d_gene: TRBD2; CDR3aa: CASSHPGTSGYEQYF; CDR3nt: TGTGCCAGCAGCCATCCCGGGACTAGCGGATACGAGCAGTACTTC
j_gene: TRBJ1-2; abundance: NA; v_gene: TRBV20-1; d_gene: NA; CDR3aa: CSAPDNNYGYTF; CDR3nt: TGCAGTGCTCCGGACAATAACTATGGCTACACCTTC
j_gene: TRBJ2-7; abundance: once; v_gene: TRBV4-1; d_gene: NA; CDR3aa: CASSQAYNSYEQYF; CDR3nt: TGCGCCAGCAGCCAAGCTTACAACTCCTACGAGCAGTACTTC
j_gene: TRBJ1-5; abundance: many; v_gene: TRBV6-1; d_gene: NA; CDR3aa: CASSPPGQQRGNQPQHF; CDR3nt: TGTGCCAGCAGTCCCCCAGGACAGCAGAGGGGGAATCAGCCCCAGCATTTT
j_gene: TRBJ2-5; abundance: many; v_gene: TRBV29-1; d_gene: NA; CDR3aa: CSAGEETQYF; CDR3nt: TGCAGTGCCGGAGAAGAGACCCAGTACTTC
j_gene: TRBJ2-1; abundance: NA; v_gene: TRBV2; d_gene: NA; CDR3aa: CASIADISYNEQFF; CDR3nt: TGTGCCAGCATCGCGGACATCTCCTACAATGAGCAGTTCTTC
j_gene: TRBJ2-5; abundance: many; v_gene: TRBV7-2; d_gene: NA; CDR3aa: CASSLSTSQETQYF; CDR3nt: TGTGCCAGCAGCTTATCCACTAGCCAAGAGACCCAGTACTTC
j_gene: TRBJ2-3; abundance: many; v_gene: TRBV6-1; d_gene: TRBD1; CDR3aa: CASSDRGPQDRDTDTQYF; CDR3nt: TGTGCCAGCAGTGATAGGGGACCTCAGGACAGGGACACAGATACGCAGTATTTT
j_gene: TRBJ2-1; abundance: many; v_gene: TRBV7-9; d_gene: TRBD2; CDR3aa: CASSPPYRTSGTYNEQFF; CDR3nt: TGTGCCAGCAGCCCGCCCTACCGGACTAGCGGGACGTACAATGAGCAGTTCTTC
j_gene: TRBJ2-7; abundance: few; v_gene: TRBV6-2/TRBV6-3; d_gene: TRBD2; CDR3aa: CASSGLAGGPVVGEQYF; CDR3nt: TGTGCCAGCAGTGGACTAGCGGGGGGGCCTGTCGTCGGCGAGCAGTACTTC
j_gene: TRBJ1-1; abundance: NA; v_gene: TRBV12-3/TRBV12-4; d_gene: NA; CDR3aa: CAGSFGGDIGTEAFF; CDR3nt: TGTGCCGGCAGTTTTGGTGGGGACATCGGCACTGAAGCTTTCTTT
j_gene: TRBJ1-1; abundance: few; v_gene: TRBV6-5; d_gene: NA; CDR3aa: CASRRTGIGTEAFF; CDR3nt: TGTGCCAGCAGACGAACAGGGATCGGCACTGAAGCTTTCTTT
j_gene: TRBJ2-1; abundance: NA; v_gene: TRBV12-3/TRBV12-4; d_gene: TRBD2; CDR3aa: CAISEDPSGGAVDREQFF; CDR3nt: TGTGCCATCAGTGAAGATCCCAGCGGGGGGGCCGTTGATCGTGAGCAGTTCTTC
j_gene: TRBJ2-2; abundance: NA; v_gene: TRBV2; d_gene: NA; CDR3aa: CASSENPPGRGTGELFF; CDR3nt: TGTGCCAGCAGTGAAAACCCCCCAGGCCGGGGCACCGGGGAGCTGTTTTTT
j_gene: TRBJ2-4; abundance: NA; v_gene: TRBV20-1; d_gene: NA; CDR3aa: CSANPHLGKNIQYF; CDR3nt: TGCAGTGCCAATCCTCACTTGGGGAAAAACATTCAGTACTTC
j_gene: TRBJ2-1; abundance: many; v_gene: TRBV11-3; d_gene: NA; CDR3aa: CASSLVPAAPSYNEQFF; CDR3nt: TGTGCCAGCAGCTTAGTGCCAGCGGCCCCCTCCTACAATGAGCAGTTCTTC
j_gene: TRBJ2-3; abundance: many; v_gene: TRBV5-1; d_gene: NA; CDR3aa: CASSLRGPTTDTQYF; CDR3nt: TGCGCCAGCAGCTTGAGGGGACCTACCACAGATACGCAGTATTTT
j_gene: TRBJ1-1; abundance: few; v_gene: TRBV10-3; d_gene: TRBD1; CDR3aa: CAISTGGFTEAFF; CDR3nt: TGTGCCATCAGCACAGGGGGATTCACTGAAGCTTTCTTT
j_gene: TRBJ1-4; abundance: NA; v_gene: TRBV12-3/TRBV12-4; d_gene: TRBD1; CDR3aa: CASRVGTGSEKLFF; CDR3nt: TGTGCCAGCAGGGTTGGGACAGGGTCTGAAAAACTGTTTTTT